Listed below are T cell receptor beta chains from one sample, sequenced in a study of cytomegalovirus exposure and HLA in healthy donors. Measured with immunoSEQ multiplex PCR; TCRdb has only the in-frame clones, and not every one. The sample holds about 150,000 clones; over 90% are singletons and the top ten take over 1.5%. The sample was PBMCs. These receptors came from a man younger than 30 in good health and CMV-seropositive. The conserved cysteine and the conserved F or W are not part of the CDR3 here.

j_call,v_call,cdr3_aa
TRBJ2-5,TRBV5-1,ASRPFYSGETQY
TRBJ2-1,TRBV15,ATSSPGTSGYNEQF
TRBJ1-2,TRBV25-1,ASSGGTGGSLGYGYT
TRBJ1-5,TRBV25-1,ASGSQPQH
TRBJ2-1,TRBV7-2,ASSPRGGRYNEQF
TRBJ2-1,TRBV12-5,ASGLVPTSGRVLYNEQF
TRBJ1-1,TRBV12-1,ASSVQGGAGNTEAF
TRBJ2-5,TRBV12-2,ASRLADRGRETQY
TRBJ2-4,TRBV5-1,ASSPTMGGQTIPIAKNIQY
TRBJ2-2,TRBV9,ASSTRFTTGELF
TRBJ2-3,TRBV9,ASSVRGGGITDTQY
TRBJ2-5,TRBV13,ASSLRASGETQY
TRBJ2-5,TRBV28,ASRIEGGEQETQY
TRBJ1-5,TRBV6-1,ASSQGSNQPQH
TRBJ2-3,TRBV10-3,AISGSQTPTDTQY
TRBJ1-1,TRBV28,ASRLGQGEAF
TRBJ1-1,TRBV11-2,ASSSWGGNENTEAF
TRBJ1-1,TRBV30,AWSMGGNTEAF
TRBJ1-5,TRBV28,ASSDPTGQPQH
TRBJ2-5,TRBV6-4,ASSELIPGQGTGTQY
TRBJ2-7,TRBV11-3,ASSLDTGSSYEQY
TRBJ2-3,TRBV27,ATRLAGADTQY
TRBJ1-5,TRBV15,ATDVDRRGPQH
TRBJ1-6,TRBV10-3,AIARSDNSPLH
TRBJ2-1,TRBV6-5,ASSYVGWNGEQF
TRBJ2-3,TRBV27,ASRSGTANTDTQY
TRBJ1-5,TRBV2,ASSPDTAGNQPQH
TRBJ2-5,TRBV10-3,AIRREQGETQY
TRBJ2-3,TRBV30,AWAGLAGLTNTQY
TRBJ1-5,TRBV6-1,ASKWTANQPQH
TRBJ1-2,TRBV28,ASEASNYGYT
TRBJ2-5,TRBV2,ASSRSPPGAYAETQY
TRBJ2-7,TRBV5-6,ASSPGGRNTAYEQY
TRBJ2-5,TRBV27,ASSLPPGDGETQY
TRBJ1-4,TRBV5-4,ASSEGQRNEKLF
TRBJ2-1,TRBV25-1,ASSETQRESSYNEQF
TRBJ1-5,TRBV27,AYYVIVNQPQH
TRBJ1-1,TRBV19,ASSISRAVPEAF
TRBJ2-5,TRBV21-1,ASSNSKGRRETQY
TRBJ2-5,TRBV6-5,ASSRSAGQKTQY
TRBJ2-2,TRBV5-1,ASSQREVNTGELF
TRBJ1-2,TRBV28,ASSAWDRGYGYT
TRBJ2-5,TRBV15,ATSGRAGETQY
TRBJ2-7,TRBV5-6,ASSLWVTGGTSHEQY
TRBJ2-1,TRBV6-1,ASSEVVAGGPDEQF
TRBJ1-5,TRBV6-5,ASSSSINQPQH
TRBJ1-1,TRBV27,ASSSGQVNTEAF
TRBJ2-3,TRBV5-1,ASRGVGGAMGDTQY
TRBJ2-1,TRBV7-9,ASSSPGRTSYNEQF
TRBJ2-3,TRBV6-1,ASSEGGRSSDTQY
TRBJ2-3,TRBV29-1,SVDLAGVGPDTQY